The next 32 T cell receptor beta chains were all read from a single sample in a study of blood T cell repertoires in COVID-19. The data were produced by immunoSEQ multiplex PCR, yet TCRdb's version contains in-frame clones alone and is incomplete. Among 130,000 or so clones, around four fifths were seen once, and the ten largest hold 9.5% to 15%. Sequencing input: peripheral blood. Every receptor here comes from a human donor in a cohort sampled during active COVID-19.

On this clone itself: An end of the junction does not agree with germline; a read error may underlie this. The V and J genes are TRBV6-6 and TRBJ2-3, with 9 bases identical to TRBD1. CDR1 is MNHNY, CDR2 SVGAGI, per germline (reference sequence). The CDR3 loop spans 14 amino acids. The chain's CDR3 is CASSDTGGTDTQYF. In DNA, the CDR3 is TGTGCCAGCAGTGATACAGGGGGCACTGATACGCAGTATTTT.

This chain joins TRBV15 and TRBJ2-2, with TRBD2 identical over 7 bases. The CDR3 contains 12 residues. From germline, CDR1 is LNHNV and CDR2 YYDKDF (reference sequence). Germline trimming cut 6 bases from V and 7 bases from J; bases unmatched to any gene: 2. In DNA form, the CDR3 reads TGTGCCACCAGAGCGGGGTTCGGGGAGCTGTTTTTT. Encoded protein: CATRAGFGELFF.

The rearrangement joins TRBV6-2 or TRBV6-3 to TRBJ2-1; 7 nucleotides match TRBD2. The length of the CDR3 is 16 residues. With V trimmed by 3 bases and J by 0 bases, 5 bases remained unmatched. CDR1 and CDR2 from the germline V gene are MNHEY and SVGEGT. As DNA, the CDR3 is TGTGCCAGCAGTTATCGGCGGGGGAGCTCCTACAATGAGCAGTTCTTC. Translation: CASSYRRGSSYNEQFF.

This chain links TRBV2 with TRBJ1-5; perhaps TRBD1 as D (5 bases). V lost 3 bases, J lost 3 bases, and 12 bases lay in between. Looked up from germline, CDR1 is SNHLY and CDR2 is FYNNEI. This CDR3 is built from 15 residues. CDR3 amino acids: CASSEGGPTNQPQHF. The CDR3 coding sequence is TGTGCCAGCAGTGAGGGGGGACCCACCAATCAGCCCCAGCATTTT.

The rearrangement joins TRBV6-1 to TRBJ1-5, with TRBD1 matching over 9 bases. Germline V CDR1 and CDR2: MNHNS, SASEGT. The V and J ends lost 6 bases and 6 bases, in that order; junction bases with no gene match: 21. This CDR3 spans 19 amino acids. The CDR3 coding sequence is TGTGCCAGCAGAGAAACCGGGACAGGGCCACCAGGCGCAGGTCAGCCCCAGCATTTT. It specifies CASRETGTGPPGAGQPQHF.

V and J are TRBV5-1 and TRBJ1-1, with 12 positions matching TRBD1. The CDR3 runs 18 residues. CDR1 and CDR2 (germline): SGHRS, YFSETQ. V lost 4 bases and J lost 4; bases outside the gene matches: 14. The CDR3 reads CASSLQGQGAPGGTEAFF. The CDR3 DNA is TGCGCCAGCAGCCTTCAGGGACAGGGGGCGCCCGGTGGCACTGAAGCTTTCTTT.

V is TRBV21-1 and J is TRBJ2-7; the table's TRBD1 call for D was not verified on the DNA. TRBV21-1 counts as a pseudogene. This CDR3 contains 16 residues. CDR3 coding DNA: TGTGCCAGCAGCAAAGCGGCCCAGGGGGAAGACTACGAGCAGTACTTC. Encoded protein: CASSKAAQGEDYEQYF.

The chain employs TRBV6-5 and TRBJ1-5; tentatively, D is TRBD1 (5 bases). The germline gives CDR1 MNHEY, CDR2 SVGAGI. This CDR3 has 15 amino acids. V was shortened by 5 bases and J by 3 bases, with 14 bases between the two germline ends. DNA for the CDR3: TGTGCCAGCAGTCTAAGGGGCAGTCTCAATCAGCCCCAGCATTTT. It specifies CASSLRGSLNQPQHF.

This chain links TRBV19 with TRBJ1-1, with D perhaps TRBD1 (5 bases). Trimming left V 5 bases short and J 2 bases short, with 15 bases between. The germline CDR1 and CDR2 sequences are LNHDA and SQIVND (reference sequence). This CDR3 region has 15 residues. The CDR3 region is CASSLRVTENTEAFF. In nucleotides, the CDR3 is TGTGCCAGTAGTCTTCGGGTGACAGAAAACACTGAAGCTTTCTTT.

The CDR3 region is CASTEGGVWETQYF. In nucleotides, the CDR3 is TGTGCCAGCACGGAGGGGGGGGTTTGGGAGACCCAGTACTTC. This chain uses TRBV25-1 with TRBJ2-5, with D maybe TRBD2 (7 bases). Germline loops: CDR1 MGHDK, CDR2 SYGVNS. This CDR3 is 14 amino acids long. The V and J ends lost 7 bases and 5 bases respectively, with 17 bases between them.

V usage is TRBV6-5 and J usage is TRBJ1-1; 9 nucleotides line up with TRBD1. V lost 8 bases and J lost 3; bases outside the gene matches: 4. The germline gives CDR1 MNHEY, CDR2 SVGAGI. The CDR3 runs to 13 residues. The CDR3 protein is CASGRQGDTEAFF. As DNA, the CDR3 is TGTGCCAGCGGAAGACAGGGGGACACTGAAGCTTTCTTT.

This chain links TRBV19 with TRBJ2-2; TRBD2 might be the D (5 bases). The ends were cut back, 0 bases at V and 0 bases at J, with 14 bases in the middle. CDR3 size: 18 residues. Germline V gene data show CDR1 as LNHDA and CDR2 as SQIVND (reference sequence). CDR3 sequence: CASSIDLRGFSNTGELFF. In nucleotides, the CDR3 is TGTGCCAGTAGTATAGATCTTCGGGGATTTTCGAACACCGGGGAGCTGTTTTTT.

J is TRBJ1-5 and V is TRBV3-1 (or the pseudogene TRBV3-2), with D hard to call. Per germline, CDR1 LGHDT and CDR2 YNNKEL (reference sequence). This CDR3 contains 17 residues. Trimming cost V 1 base and J 0 bases, with 13 bases left between them. CDR3 nucleotide sequence: TGTGCCAGCAGCCAAGGGATCGCGGGCGATAGCAATCAGCCCCAGCATTTT. Translating gives CASSQGIAGDSNQPQHF.

This clone was seen a single time. This chain joins TRBV9 and TRBJ2-5; the match to TRBD2 covers 7 bases. Trimming removed 3 bases from V and 5 bases from J; junction bases left unmatched: 7. The CDR3 consists of 14 residues. Germline values: CDR1 SGDLS, CDR2 YYNGEE. In DNA form, the CDR3 reads TGTGCCAGCAGCGCACGTTTGGGGGGGGAGACCCAGTACTTC. The encoded protein is CASSARLGGETQYF.

This clone was observed once. The V gene is TRBV19, the J gene TRBJ1-1, with TRBD1 identical over 8 bases. V lost 1 base and J lost 6; bases outside the gene matches: 4. The germline V gene has CDR1 LNHDA and CDR2 SQIVND (reference sequence). This CDR3 region has 14 residues. The CDR3 nucleotides read TGTGCCAGTAGTATAGGGACAGGGTATTCTGAAGCTTTCTTT. Translating gives CASSIGTGYSEAFF.

A few counts support this clone. The chain carries TRBV3-1 (or the pseudogene TRBV3-2) and TRBJ2-1, with TRBD2 matching over 10 bases. Germline lookup yields CDR1 LGHDT and CDR2 YNNKEL (reference sequence). V lost 5 bases and J lost 4; bases outside the gene matches: 5. The CDR3 runs to 15 residues. The DNA for the CDR3 is TGTGCCAGCAGCTCACCTAGCGGGGGTTACAATGAGCAGTTCTTC. Protein: CASSSPSGGYNEQFF.

This chain joins TRBV7-6 and TRBJ2-3; TRBD2 agrees at 8 bases. J was trimmed by 4 bases and V by 1 base; bases with no gene match: 13. Germline V gene data show CDR1 as SGHVS and CDR2 as FNYEAQ. CDR3 length: 18 residues. CDR3 nucleotides: TGTGCCAGCAGCTTAGGAGTGGCCGGGGGGGCTAGTGCAGATACGCAGTATTTT. Protein: CASSLGVAGGASADTQYF.

The chain uses TRBV12-3 or TRBV12-4 and TRBJ1-4; 8 bases map to TRBD1. Unmatched junction bases numbered 7, after V lost 8 bases and J lost 8 bases. The CDR3 consists of 13 residues. The CDR3 here is CASQDRVKEKLFF. CDR3 sequence (DNA): TGTGCCAGCCAGGACAGGGTGAAGGAAAAACTGTTTTTT.

This clone appeared a few times. This chain uses TRBV11-3 with TRBJ2-7; D remains unclear. Germline V gene data show CDR1 as SGHNT and CDR2 as YENEEA. This CDR3 comprises 13 residues. Trimming took off 3 bases at V and 1 base at J, with 7 bases between the two ends. This chain's CDR3 is CASSFGPSYEQYF. The CDR3 DNA is TGTGCCAGCAGCTTTGGGCCATCCTACGAGCAGTACTTC. Drawing the rest from reference TRBV11-3 and TRBJ2-7, the complete variable domain is EAGVVQSPRYKIIEKKQPVAFWCNPISGHNTLYWYLQNLGQGPELLIRYENEEAVDDSQLPKDRFSAERLKGVDSTLKIQPAELGDSAVYLCASSFGPSYEQYFGPGTRLTVT.

The chain recombines TRBV18 with TRBJ2-3; TRBD1 matches at 9 bases. Germline CDR1 and CDR2: KGHSH and LQKENI. Trimming removed 7 bases from V and 3 bases from J; junction bases left unmatched: 8. The CDR3 consists of 15 residues. The CDR3 region is CASLLQGAHTDTQYF. In DNA, the CDR3 is TGTGCCAGCTTATTACAGGGGGCGCATACAGATACGCAGTATTTT.

The gene calls are TRBV3-1 (or the pseudogene TRBV3-2) and TRBJ2-5; maybe TRBD2 (6 bases). Germline CDR1 LGHDT, CDR2 YNNKEL (reference sequence). The CDR3 spans 14 residues. The ends were cut back, 4 bases at V and 4 bases at J, with 13 bases in the middle. This CDR3 reads CASSRAGAGETQYF. The CDR3 DNA is TGTGCCAGCAGCCGTGCAGGAGCGGGAGAGACCCAGTACTTC.

The chain links TRBV7-6 to TRBJ2-1, with 8 bases aligning to TRBD2. Germline V gene sequence: CDR1 SGHVS, CDR2 FNYEAQ. With V trimmed by 1 base and J by 7 bases, 0 bases remained unmatched. This CDR3 has 13 residues. CDR3 DNA: TGTGCCAGCAGCTTAGAGCGGGGGAATGAGCAGTTCTTC. Amino acids: CASSLERGNEQFF.

The CDR3 DNA reads TGTGCGACCTCTGGGCAACTTGGCAATCAGCCCCAGCATTTT. Its translation: CATSGQLGNQPQHF. The chain has TRBV6-5 and TRBJ1-5, with no clear D. CDR3 length: 14 amino acids. The germline gives CDR1 MNHEY, CDR2 SVGAGI.

J is TRBJ2-5 and V is TRBV9; TRBD1 matches at 9 bases. From germline, CDR1 is SGDLS and CDR2 YYNGEE. V shed 4 bases and J 5 bases; nucleotides not matched to a gene: 9. The CDR3 extends over 15 amino acids. In nucleotides, the CDR3 is TGTGCCAGCAGCTTAGGACAGGGGATCCCGGAGACCCAGTACTTC. It specifies CASSLGQGIPETQYF.

The V call is TRBV5-6, the J call TRBJ1-1, with 9 bases fitting TRBD1. Trimming removed 4 bases from V and 5 bases from J; junction bases left unmatched: 6. This CDR3 region has 14 residues. Germline V gene lookup returns CDR1 SGHDT and CDR2 YYEEEE. CDR3 amino acids: CASSPGQGKTEAFF. In nucleotides, the CDR3 is TGTGCCAGCAGCCCCGGACAGGGGAAGACTGAAGCTTTCTTT.

V and J are TRBV7-9 and TRBJ1-1; D remains unclear. Germline CDR1 reads SEHNR; CDR2 reads FQNEAQ (reference sequence). The CDR3 has 13 amino acids. The V end was cut by 5 bases, the J end by 4 bases, with 11 bases between. Here the CDR3 DNA reads TGTGCCAGCAGCCCACTGGAGAGCACTGAAGCTTTCTTT. It codes for CASSPLESTEAFF.

The chain uses TRBV7-8 and TRBJ2-7; D ambiguous. The germline V and J ends were trimmed by 4 bases and 3 bases, with 16 bases remaining between them. There are 15 residues in the CDR3. Germline V gives CDR1 SGHVS, CDR2 FQNEAQ. The CDR3 DNA reads as TGTGCCAGCAGCTACATCAGAGCGTTGGGCTACGAGCAGTACTTC. Translation: CASSYIRALGYEQYF.

The chain is built from TRBV7-2 and TRBJ2-7; 7 bases map to TRBD1. The J segment lost 6 bases and the V segment lost 5 bases, leaving 13 bases of the junction unmatched. The CDR3 extends over 15 amino acids. Germline CDR1 SGHTA, CDR2 FQGNSA. Here the CDR3 DNA reads TGTGCCAGCAGCCTATGGGGACAGCACCTGGGCGAGCAGTACTTC. The encoded protein is CASSLWGQHLGEQYF.

The chain uses TRBV29-1 and TRBJ1-3; tentatively, D is TRBD1 (6 bases). CDR3 length: 14 amino acids. Germline V gives CDR1 SQVTM, CDR2 ANQGSEA. The ends were cut back, 3 bases at V and 1 base at J, with 10 bases in the middle. CDR3 bases: TGCAGCGTTGAGGCACAGGGTTCTGGAAACACCATATATTTT. Translation: CSVEAQGSGNTIYF.

V usage is TRBV12-5 and J usage is TRBJ2-7; 9 bases agree with TRBD2. This CDR3 contains 17 residues. V was pared by 0 bases and J by 4 bases, with 10 bases of the junction left unmatched. Germline V lookup: CDR1 LGHNT, CDR2 FRNRAP. The CDR3 spells CASGLVVQRGAGYEQYF. CDR3 DNA sequence: TGTGCTAGTGGTTTGGTAGTTCAGCGGGGGGCCGGATACGAGCAGTACTTC.

V and J are TRBV2 and TRBJ1-5; 9 bases agree with TRBD1. V lost 6 bases and J lost 2; bases outside the gene matches: 8. The CDR3 length is 16 residues. Germline CDR1 is SNHLY and CDR2 is FYNNEI. This CDR3 reads CASSSPGQGGNQPQHF. The CDR3 DNA sequence: TGTGCCAGCAGCTCACCGGGACAGGGTGGCAATCAGCCCCAGCATTTT.

J is TRBJ2-6 and V is TRBV7-9; 7 bases match TRBD1. Germline trimming cut 5 bases from V and 2 bases from J; bases unmatched to any gene: 12. Germline CDR1 is SEHNR and CDR2 is FQNEAQ (reference sequence). The CDR3 has 18 residues. The CDR3 region has the DNA TGTGCCAGCAGCCCGAATGAAAATACAGGGGCTGGGGCCAACGTCCTGACTTTC. It encodes CASSPNENTGAGANVLTF.